One sample yielded the 22 T cell receptor beta chains listed below, sequenced in a study of CD8+ T cells in alopecia areata. Extracted RNA was reverse transcribed into cDNA, the sequencing template. Assay: immunoSEQ multiplex PCR; the TCRdb copy retains only in-frame clones and omits some. The sample shows roughly 120,000 clones, none of them appearing just once. Sequenced material: lesional skin. The receptor source for this set is a C3H/HeJ mouse with alopecia areata. Mouse strain MHC haplotype: H2-k.

For this clone: Gene names follow the mouse nomenclature. The CDR3 end falls 4 residues outside the read, so it is completed with the germline J gene. The V gene is TRBV17, the J gene TRBJ2-1; no definite D call. The CDR3 extends over 15 amino acids. Germline CDR1 reads MNHDT; CDR2 reads YYDKIL. Trimming removed 0 bases at V and 0 bases at J, with 6 bases between. The part of the CDR3 DNA that was read is TGTGCTAGCAGTAGAGATCTGGATAACTATGCT. Residues: CASSRDLDNYA. The entire CDR3 protein is CASSRDLDNYAEQFF.

With regard to this clone: Gene names refer to mouse genes. The observed sequence ends 4 residues before the CDR3 terminus, with the missing tail filled in from the germline J gene. The genes are TRBV13-1 and TRBJ2-1; 7 nucleotides line up with TRBD2. V was pared by 1 base and J by 5 bases, with 3 bases of the junction left unmatched. Looked up from germline, CDR1 is NSHNY and CDR2 is SYGAGN. This CDR3 has 14 amino acids. CDR3 amino acids: CASSDRLGDAEQFF. CDR3 DNA (partial): TGTGCCAGCAGTGATAGGCTGGGGGATGCT.

This clone has just a few counts. Genes and germline come from the mouse. Read data end 4 residues before the CDR3 end; the end is taken from the germline J gene. The chain employs TRBV5 and TRBJ1-4, with D possibly TRBD1 on 5 matching bases. The CDR3 is made up of 15 amino acids. Germline CDR1 reads LGHNA; CDR2 reads YNLKQL (reference sequence). Trimming took off 4 bases at V and 0 bases at J, with 9 bases between the two ends. The CDR3 DNA, read in part, is TGTGCCAGCAGCCCCCGACAGTTTTCCAACGAA. This gives the protein CASSPRQFSNE. The entire CDR3 protein reads CASSPRQFSNERLFF.

Turning to this clone: Mouse germline and gene names are used. Read coverage stops 4 residues before the CDR3 terminus; the germline J gene supplies the remainder. The chain couples TRBV13-3 to TRBJ2-5; the match to TRBD2 covers 8 bases. J lost 0 bases, V lost 2 bases, and 5 bases had no gene match. This CDR3 contains 16 residues. Germline loops: CDR1 NNHDY, CDR2 SYVADS. Partial CDR3 DNA: TGTGCCAGCAGTGAACCCTGGGGGGCGAACCAAGAC. The encoded protein is CASSEPWGANQD. The whole CDR3 sequence reads CASSEPWGANQDTQYF.

This clone was detected a few times. The genes and germline here are from mouse. Incomplete CDR3 DNA: TGCACCTGCAGTGCAGATGTCCCGGACAGAGCAAACTCC. Protein: CTCSADVPDRANS. In full, the CDR3 is CTCSADVPDRANSDYTF. The chain joins TRBV1 to TRBJ1-2, with D perhaps matching TRBD1 (6 bases). The CDR3 end falls 4 residues outside the read, so it is completed with the germline J gene. V was pared by 0 bases and J by 0 bases, with 14 bases between. There are 17 residues in the CDR3. Germline loops: CDR1 NSQYPW, CDR2 LRSPGD (reference sequence).

A note on this clone: These gene names are mouse names. The CDR3 goes on 4 residues after the read ends, and that part is filled in from the germline J gene. The J gene is TRBJ2-4, the V gene TRBV1, with 8 bases lining up with TRBD1. The CDR3 runs to 14 residues. CDR1 NSQYPW and CDR2 LRSPGD come from the germline V gene (reference sequence). The CDR3 DNA, read in part, is TGCACCTGCAGTGGACAGGGGCCCGGAAAC. Protein product: CTCSGQGPGN. Given in full, the CDR3 is CTCSGQGPGNTLYF. Variable domain in full (rest from reference TRBV1 and TRBJ2-4): VTLLEQNPRWRLVPRGQAVNLRCILKNSQYPWMSWYQQDLQKQLQWLFTLRSPGDKEVKSLPGADYLATRVTDTELRLQVANMSQGRTLYCTCSGQGPGNTLYFGAGTRLSVL.

Concerning this clone: The protein recorded in TCRdb does not match the translated DNA at residue 11; the protein presented here comes from translating the DNA. The genes are named according to mouse. The observed sequence ends 3 residues before the CDR3 terminus, with the missing tail filled in from the germline J gene. This chain connects TRBV13-3 to TRBJ1-6; 7 bases are shared with TRBD1. TRBJ1-6 qualifies as an ORF whose function is uncertain. The germline V gene has CDR1 NNHDY and CDR2 SYVADS. The CDR3 extends over 14 amino acids. Trimming removed 6 bases from V and 7 bases from J; junction bases left unmatched: 7. CDR3 DNA, as far as it was read: TGTGCCAGCACTGAGGGACAGAAAAATTCGCCC. The encoded protein is CASTEGQKNSP. The CDR3 as a whole reads CASTEGQKNSPLYF.

Concerning this clone itself: There is a difference at residue 12 between the TCRdb protein and the DNA translation, so the protein given here was translated from the DNA. Gene names and germline refer to mouse. The read finishes 3 residues shy of the CDR3 end, and the germline J gene is used to complete it. The chain uses TRBV1 and TRBJ1-6; D might be TRBD1 (6 bases). TRBJ1-6 is assigned to the ORF class and has an uncertain function. Germline CDR1 reads NSQYPW; CDR2 reads LRSPGD (reference sequence). The CDR3 length is 15 residues. V lost 6 bases, J lost 3 bases, and 12 bases lay in between. The CDR3 reads CTCRGRDIYNSPLYF. The sequenced CDR3 bases are TGCACCTGCAGGGGCAGGGACATCTATAATTCGCCC.

This clone was counted between two and nine times. The gene names given are mouse names. The read comes to an end 4 residues before the CDR3 does, leaving the germline J gene to fill in the end. J is TRBJ2-1 and V is TRBV1, with D tentatively TRBD2 (6 bases). The V end was cut by 4 bases, the J end by 1 base, with 11 bases between. From germline, CDR1 is NSQYPW and CDR2 LRSPGD (reference sequence). The CDR3 extends over 15 amino acids. The covered CDR3 bases are TGCACCTGCAGTGAGGGACTCCTAAACTATGCT. Its protein product is CTCSEGLLNYA. The full-length CDR3 reads as CTCSEGLLNYAEQFF.

This clone turned up a few times. Any gene name here is a mouse gene name. The read finishes 4 residues shy of the CDR3 end, and the germline J gene is used to complete it. The V and J genes are TRBV13-3 and TRBJ1-1; D perhaps matches TRBD1 (5 bases). Germline V gene sequence: CDR1 NNHDY, CDR2 SYVADS. The CDR3 has 13 amino acids. V lost 2 bases, J lost 3 bases, and 8 bases lay in between. The CDR3 reads CASSERQYTEVFF. The CDR3 DNA, read in part, is TGTGCCAGCAGTGAAAGACAGTACACA.

About this clone: Mouse gene names and germline throughout. The CDR3 extends 4 residues past the end of the read, so its final part is completed from the germline J gene. The chain links TRBV19 to TRBJ1-4, with a tentative D call TRBD1 (6 bases). Germline CDR1 FNHDT, CDR2 SITEND (reference sequence). This CDR3 has 17 residues. V was cut by 0 bases and J by 0 bases, with 12 bases left in between. The CDR3 sequence is CASSIAGTKISNERLFF. CDR3 bases read: TGTGCCAGCAGTATAGCCGGGACAAAAATTTCCAACGAA.

Of note for this clone: Gene names and germline match the mouse. The read finishes 4 residues shy of the CDR3 end, and the germline J gene is used to complete it. The J gene is TRBJ2-5, the V gene TRBV29, with 10 bases matching TRBD1. This CDR3 is 14 amino acids long. V shed 4 bases, J shed 3 bases, and the junction held 1 base outside the gene matches. The germline V gene encodes CDR1 MSHET and CDR2 SYDVDS. CDR3 residues: CASSSDRGQDTQYF. The sequenced part of the CDR3 DNA is TGTGCTAGCAGTTCGGACAGGGGGCAAGAC.

This clone was seen at least ten times. All gene names here are mouse names. The read ends 4 residues shy of where the CDR3 ends; the end is completed using the germline J gene. The genes are TRBV13-3 and TRBJ2-3; tentatively, D is TRBD2 (6 bases). V shed 3 bases and J shed 0 bases, with 11 bases lying between them. The CDR3 totals 15 residues. CDR1 NNHDY and CDR2 SYVADS come from the germline V gene. The CDR3 region is CASSASGTSAETLYF. CDR3 DNA, as far as it was read: TGTGCCAGCAGTGCCTCAGGGACTAGTGCAGAA.

This clone has more than one count but fewer than ten. An end of the junction does not agree with germline; a read error may underlie this. Gene names refer to mouse genes. The CDR3 is cut off 4 residues early in the read; its end comes from the germline J gene. V usage is TRBV1 and J usage is TRBJ2-7; 9 bases align to TRBD1. CDR1 NSQYPW and CDR2 LRSPGD come from the germline V gene (reference sequence). The CDR3 is 14 amino acids. The CDR3 sequence: CTCRAGTGWNEQYF. CDR3 DNA (partial): TGCACCTGCCGTGCGGGGACAGGGTGGAAT.

Note on this clone: Gene names follow the mouse nomenclature. Coverage ceases 4 residues before the CDR3 finishes, and the germline J gene fills in the end. The genes are TRBV31 and TRBJ2-1; TRBD1 matches at 9 bases. The CDR3 covers 14 residues. Germline CDR1 and CDR2: GKSSPN and SITVG. The CDR3 DNA, read in part, is TGTGCCTGGAGTTCGGGACAGGGAGGAGCT. Translation gives CAWSSGQGGA. The entire CDR3 reads CAWSSGQGGAEQFF.

Only a few counts were recorded for this clone. The germline and genes are mouse ones. Read coverage stops 4 residues before the CDR3 terminus; the germline J gene supplies the remainder. The chain employs TRBV17 and TRBJ2-3; D is possibly TRBD2 (7 bases). CDR1 is MNHDT and CDR2 is YYDKIL in the germline V gene. CDR3 size: 15 residues. V lost 3 bases to trimming and J lost 1 base, with 11 bases between them. The part of the CDR3 DNA that was read is TGTGCTAGCAGTAGTGGGGGGCGCGGTGCAGAA. This gives the protein CASSSGGRGAE. In full, the CDR3 reads CASSSGGRGAETLYF.

As regards this clone: Gene names are mouse gene names. The missing CDR3 end, 4 residues past where the read stops, is filled in from the germline J gene. The V gene is TRBV13-3, the J gene TRBJ1-1, with 11 nucleotides matching TRBD1. The CDR3 has 15 residues. The germline CDR1 and CDR2 sequences are NNHDY and SYVADS. Incomplete CDR3 DNA: TGTGCCAGCAGTGATGCACCGGACAGGGGGCCA. Translating it yields CASSDAPDRGP. The whole CDR3 protein reads CASSDAPDRGPEVFF.

In the case of this clone: Genes and germline are mouse. Read sequence stops 4 residues before the CDR3 end, and the germline J gene provides the missing end. The chain is built from TRBV17 and TRBJ2-1, with TRBD1 matching over 9 bases. Germline assignment: CDR1 MNHDT and CDR2 YYDKIL. The CDR3 has 13 residues. CDR3 residues: CASSDRGEAEQFF. Incomplete CDR3 DNA: TGTGCTAGCAGTGACAGGGGGGAGGCT.

This clone was observed a handful of times. Genes here carry mouse names. The read stops 4 residues short of the end of the CDR3; the missing end is completed from the germline J gene. V gene TRBV16 combines with J gene TRBJ2-3, with 8 positions matching TRBD2. Germline V gene sequence: CDR1 SGHSA, CDR2 FRNQAP. The length of the CDR3 is 17 residues. Unmatched junction bases numbered 6, after V lost 0 bases and J lost 1 base. The CDR3 bases that were read are TGTGCAAGCAGCTTAGATCTCTGGGGGGAGGGTGCAGAA. Its translation: CASSLDLWGEGAE. In full, the CDR3 is CASSLDLWGEGAETLYF. Based on the CDR3 plus reference TRBV16 and TRBJ2-3, the full variable domain is NAGVIQTPRHKVTGKGQEATLWCEPISGHSAVFWYRQTIVQGLEFLTYFRNQAPIDDSGMPKERFSAQMPNQSHSTLKIQSTQPQDSAVYLCASSLDLWGEGAETLYFGSGTRLTVL.

This clone was counted between two and nine times. Gene names and germline refer to mouse. The read finishes 4 residues shy of the CDR3 end, and the germline J gene is used to complete it. The V call is TRBV13-3, the J call TRBJ2-3, with TRBD2 matching 7 bases. Germline CDR1 reads NNHDY; CDR2 reads SYVADS. The V gene end was trimmed by 5 bases and the J gene end by 1 base; junction bases not matched to a gene: 4. This CDR3 is 14 amino acids long. This chain's CDR3 is CASRHWGGAETLYF. The DNA read from the CDR3 is TGTGCCAGCAGACACTGGGGTGGTGCAGAA.

This clone was observed a handful of times. Gene and germline names: mouse. The observed sequence ends 4 residues before the CDR3 terminus, with the missing tail filled in from the germline J gene. The rearrangement links TRBV13-3 to TRBJ1-1; TRBD1 is a possible D gene (5 bases). V lost 0 bases and J 0 bases, leaving 12 bases between the germline ends. This CDR3 has 16 amino acids. CDR1 NNHDY and CDR2 SYVADS come from the germline V gene. The DNA read from the CDR3 is TGTGCCAGCAGTGATGCAACGACAGAAGCAAACACA. This codes for CASSDATTEANT. The CDR3 as a whole reads CASSDATTEANTEVFF.

Note on this clone: Germline and genes here are mouse. The sequenced part of the CDR3 DNA is TGTGCCAGCAGTGGGACTGGGGGCCTTAACCAAGAC. It codes for CASSGTGGLNQD. The entire CDR3 is CASSGTGGLNQDTQYF. The chain joins TRBV13-3 to TRBJ2-5; 10 positions match TRBD2. Read sequence stops 4 residues before the CDR3 end, and the germline J gene provides the missing end. The V and J ends lost 3 bases and 0 bases, in that order; junction bases with no gene match: 4. The CDR3 loop spans 16 amino acids. Germline CDR1 and CDR2: NNHDY and SYVADS.